A single T cell receptor beta chain is shown here with its context. This sample is drawn from a study of CD8+CD57+ T cells in acquired aplastic anemia. V lost 6 bases and J lost 0; bases outside the gene matches: 1. CDR1 is WSHSY, CDR2 SAAADI, per germline. The CDR3 length is 15 residues. Patients sequenced had flow cytometry evidence of CD8+CD57+ cell expansion. Among the patients, all had severe acquired aplastic anemia. The study profiled TCR beta VDJ and CDR3 using genomic DNA as template. TCRdb re-analysed the reads in MiXCR, keeping a single row per CDR3 protein. The sample consists of roughly 290,000 distinct CDR3 sequences, under 65% of them appearing once.

The rearrangement uses TRBV10-2 and TRBJ2-7; TRBD2 agrees at 14 bases. Specimen: sorted CD4+, CD8+, or CD8+CD57+ T cells (not recorded which) from PBMCs. This TCR came from a human donor with aplastic anemia. The DNA for the CDR3 is TGCGCCAGCAGGGGGACTAGCGGGAGCTCCTACGAGCAGTACTTC. Translating it yields CASRGTSGSSYEQYF.